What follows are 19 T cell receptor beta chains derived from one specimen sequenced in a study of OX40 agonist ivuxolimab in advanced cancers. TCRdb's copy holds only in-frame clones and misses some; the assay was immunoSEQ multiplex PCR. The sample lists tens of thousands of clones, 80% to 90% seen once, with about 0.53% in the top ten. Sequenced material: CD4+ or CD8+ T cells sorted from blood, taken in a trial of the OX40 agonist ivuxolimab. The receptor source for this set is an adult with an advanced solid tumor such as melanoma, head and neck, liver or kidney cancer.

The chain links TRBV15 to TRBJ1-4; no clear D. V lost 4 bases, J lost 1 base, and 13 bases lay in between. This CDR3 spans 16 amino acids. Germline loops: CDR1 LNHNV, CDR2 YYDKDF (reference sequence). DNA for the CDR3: TGTGCCACCAGCAAATATAGGGAATTAACTAATGAAAAACTGTTTTTT. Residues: CATSKYRELTNEKLFF.

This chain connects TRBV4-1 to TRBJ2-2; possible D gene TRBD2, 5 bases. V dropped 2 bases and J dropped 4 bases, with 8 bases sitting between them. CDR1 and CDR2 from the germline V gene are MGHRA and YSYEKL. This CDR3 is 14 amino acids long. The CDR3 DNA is TGCGCCAGCAGCCAACCCGCGGGCACCGGGGAGCTGTTTTTT. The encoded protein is CASSQPAGTGELFF.

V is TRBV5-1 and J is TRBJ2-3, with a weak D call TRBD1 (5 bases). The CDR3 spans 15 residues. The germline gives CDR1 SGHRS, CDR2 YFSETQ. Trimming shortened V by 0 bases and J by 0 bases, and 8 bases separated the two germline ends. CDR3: CASSLDRTSTDTQYF. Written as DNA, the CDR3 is TGCGCCAGCAGCTTGGACAGGACCAGCACAGATACGCAGTATTTT.

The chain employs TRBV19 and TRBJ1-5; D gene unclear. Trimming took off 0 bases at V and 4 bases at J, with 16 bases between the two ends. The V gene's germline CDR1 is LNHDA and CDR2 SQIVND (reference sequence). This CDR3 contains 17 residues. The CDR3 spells CASSIDLLNRPNQPQHF. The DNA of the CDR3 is TGTGCCAGTAGTATAGATCTATTGAACCGACCAAATCAGCCCCAGCATTTT. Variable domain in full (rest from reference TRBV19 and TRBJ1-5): DGGITQSPKYLFRKEGQNVTLSCEQNLNHDAMYWYRQDPGQGLRLIYYSQIVNDFQKGDIAEGYSVSREKKESFPLTVTSAQKNPTAFYLCASSIDLLNRPNQPQHFGDGTRLSIL.

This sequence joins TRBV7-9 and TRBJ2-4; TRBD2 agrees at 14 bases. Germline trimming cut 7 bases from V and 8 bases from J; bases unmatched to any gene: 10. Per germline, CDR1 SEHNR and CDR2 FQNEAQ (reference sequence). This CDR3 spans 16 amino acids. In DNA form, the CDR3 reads TGTGCCAGCACCGGACTAGCGGGAGGCCCTGAGGACATTCAGTACTTC. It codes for CASTGLAGGPEDIQYF. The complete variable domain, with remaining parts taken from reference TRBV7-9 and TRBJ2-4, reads DTGVSQNPRHKITKRGQNVTFRCDPISEHNRLYWYRQTLGQGPEFLTYFQNEAQLEKSRLLSDRFSAERPKGSFSTLEIQRTEQGDSAMYLCASTGLAGGPEDIQYFGAGTRLSVL.

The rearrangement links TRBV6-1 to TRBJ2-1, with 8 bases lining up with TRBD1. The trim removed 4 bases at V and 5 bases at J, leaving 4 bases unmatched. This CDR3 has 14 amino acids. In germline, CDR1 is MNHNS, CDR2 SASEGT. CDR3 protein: CASSVWDRNNEQFF. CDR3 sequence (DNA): TGTGCCAGCAGTGTTTGGGACAGGAACAATGAGCAGTTCTTC.

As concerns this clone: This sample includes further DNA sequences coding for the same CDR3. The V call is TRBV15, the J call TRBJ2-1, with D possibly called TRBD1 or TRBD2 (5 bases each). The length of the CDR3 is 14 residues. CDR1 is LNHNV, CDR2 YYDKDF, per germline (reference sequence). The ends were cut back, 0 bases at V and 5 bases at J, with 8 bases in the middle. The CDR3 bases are TGTGCCACCAGCAGAGATGGGGGTAACAATGAGCAGTTCTTC. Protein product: CATSRDGGNNEQFF.

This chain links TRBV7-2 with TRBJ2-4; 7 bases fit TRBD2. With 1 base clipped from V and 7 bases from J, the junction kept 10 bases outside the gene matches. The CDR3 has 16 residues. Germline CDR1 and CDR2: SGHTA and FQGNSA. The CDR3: CASSLVGGEGVNIQYF. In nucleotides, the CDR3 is TGTGCCAGCAGCTTAGTAGGAGGGGAGGGAGTCAACATTCAGTACTTC. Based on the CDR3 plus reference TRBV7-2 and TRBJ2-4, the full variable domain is GAGVSQSPSNKVTEKGKDVELRCDPISGHTALYWYRQSLGQGLEFLIYFQGNSAPDKSGLPSDRFSAERTGGSVSTLTIQRTQQEDSAVYLCASSLVGGEGVNIQYFGAGTRLSVL.

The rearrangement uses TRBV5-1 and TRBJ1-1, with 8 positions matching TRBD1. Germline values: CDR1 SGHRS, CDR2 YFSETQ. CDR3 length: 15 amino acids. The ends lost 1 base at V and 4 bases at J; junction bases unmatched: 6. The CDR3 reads CASSLIQGGGTEAFF. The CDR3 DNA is TGCGCCAGCAGCTTGATACAGGGGGGAGGCACTGAAGCTTTCTTT.

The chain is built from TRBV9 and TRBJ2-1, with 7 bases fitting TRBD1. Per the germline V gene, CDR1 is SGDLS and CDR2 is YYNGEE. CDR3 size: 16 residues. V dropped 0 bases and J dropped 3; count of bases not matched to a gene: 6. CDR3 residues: CASSVEFDRDYNEQFF. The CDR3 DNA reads TGTGCCAGCAGCGTAGAATTTGACAGGGACTACAATGAGCAGTTCTTC.

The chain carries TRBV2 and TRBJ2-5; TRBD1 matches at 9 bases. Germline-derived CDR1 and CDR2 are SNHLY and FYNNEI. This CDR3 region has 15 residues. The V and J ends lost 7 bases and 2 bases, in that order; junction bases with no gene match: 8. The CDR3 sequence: CASTTIGTGQETQYF. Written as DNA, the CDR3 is TGTGCCAGCACCACAATCGGGACAGGGCAAGAGACCCAGTACTTC.

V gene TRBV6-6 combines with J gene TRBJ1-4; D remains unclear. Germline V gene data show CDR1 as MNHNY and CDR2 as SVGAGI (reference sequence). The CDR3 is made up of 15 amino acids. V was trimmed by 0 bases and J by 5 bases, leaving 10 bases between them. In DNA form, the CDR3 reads TGTGCCAGCAGTTACTCATTCCCGGAGAATGAAAAACTGTTTTTT. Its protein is CASSYSFPENEKLFF.

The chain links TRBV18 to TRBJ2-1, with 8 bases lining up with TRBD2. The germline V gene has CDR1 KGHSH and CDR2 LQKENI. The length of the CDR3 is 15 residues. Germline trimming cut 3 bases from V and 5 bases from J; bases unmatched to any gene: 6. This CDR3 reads CASSPRTSSNNEQFF. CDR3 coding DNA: TGTGCCAGCTCACCTCGGACTAGCAGTAACAATGAGCAGTTCTTC. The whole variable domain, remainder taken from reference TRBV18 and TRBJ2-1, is NAGVMQNPRHLVRRRGQEARLRCSPMKGHSHVYWYRQLPEEGLKFMVYLQKENIIDESGMPKERFSAEFPKEGPSILRIQQVVRGDSAAYFCASSPRTSSNNEQFFGPGTRLTVL.

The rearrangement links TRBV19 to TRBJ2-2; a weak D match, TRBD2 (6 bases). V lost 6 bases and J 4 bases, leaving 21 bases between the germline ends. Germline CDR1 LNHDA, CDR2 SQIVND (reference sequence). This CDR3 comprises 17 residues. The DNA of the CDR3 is TGTGCCAGTAGGAGGGAGGAACGACTAGTTGTCACCGGGGAGCTGTTTTTT. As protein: CASRREERLVVTGELFF.

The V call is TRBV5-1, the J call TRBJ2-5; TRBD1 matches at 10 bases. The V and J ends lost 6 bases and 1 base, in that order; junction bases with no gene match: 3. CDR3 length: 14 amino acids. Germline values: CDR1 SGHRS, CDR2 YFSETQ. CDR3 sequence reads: CASNRDRGQETQYF. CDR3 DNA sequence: TGCGCCAGCAACCGGGACAGGGGCCAAGAGACCCAGTACTTC.

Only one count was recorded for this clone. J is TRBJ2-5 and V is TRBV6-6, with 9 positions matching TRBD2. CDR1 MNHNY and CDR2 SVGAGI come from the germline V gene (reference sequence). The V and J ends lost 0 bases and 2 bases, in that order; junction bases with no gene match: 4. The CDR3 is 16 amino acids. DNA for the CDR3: TGTGCCAGCAGTTACTCGCTTAGCGGGGGACAAGAGACCCAGTACTTC. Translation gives CASSYSLSGGQETQYF.

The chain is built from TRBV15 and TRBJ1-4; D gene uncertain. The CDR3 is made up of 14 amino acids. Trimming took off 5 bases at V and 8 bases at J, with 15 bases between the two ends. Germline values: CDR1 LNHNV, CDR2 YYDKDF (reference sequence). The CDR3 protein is CATSAGSFWEKLFF. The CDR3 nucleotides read TGTGCCACCAGCGCTGGGTCCTTCTGGGAAAAACTGTTTTTT.

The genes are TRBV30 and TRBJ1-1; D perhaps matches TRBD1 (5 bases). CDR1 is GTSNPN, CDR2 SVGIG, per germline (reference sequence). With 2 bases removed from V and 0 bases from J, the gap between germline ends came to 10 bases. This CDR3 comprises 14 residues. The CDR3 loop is CAWSIDRVNTEAFF. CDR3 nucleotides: TGTGCCTGGAGTATAGACAGAGTGAACACTGAAGCTTTCTTT.

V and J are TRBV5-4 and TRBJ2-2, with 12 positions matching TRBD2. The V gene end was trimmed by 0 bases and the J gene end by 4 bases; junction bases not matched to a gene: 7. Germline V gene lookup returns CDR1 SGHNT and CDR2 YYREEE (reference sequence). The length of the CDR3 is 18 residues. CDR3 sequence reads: CASSLGLAGDGGTGELFF. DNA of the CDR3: TGTGCCAGCAGCTTGGGACTAGCGGGAGACGGAGGCACCGGGGAGCTGTTTTTT.